This T cell receptor beta chain was identified in a study of blood T cell repertoires in COVID-19. Study-level background: COVID-19 samples from acute and convalescent phases originated in the United States, Italy and Spain. Sources were T cells, B-cell-depleted T cells, or PBMCs; the material itself was cDNA or gDNA.

Germline V lookup: CDR1 MDHEN, CDR2 SYDVKM. There are 15 residues in the CDR3. With 5 bases clipped from V and 7 bases from J, the junction kept 10 bases outside the gene matches. In the original workflow: Reference gene primer amplification gave nucleated cell count estimates. TCRdb keeps only in-frame clones here, not all; method: immunoSEQ multiplex PCR. From that table come the V and J calls and clone size; the DNA was used to work out D and trimming. This repertoire shows about 180,000 clones, roughly 86% found once; its top ten account for 2.9%. The chain has TRBV28 and TRBJ1-5, with 8 nucleotides matching TRBD1. This receptor was taken from a young woman with active or convalescent COVID-19. Source material: peripheral blood. Here the CDR3 reads CASSPPTGANQPQHF. The CDR3 DNA follows: TGTGCCAGCAGTCCCCCGACAGGGGCCAACCAGCCCCAGCATTTT. The full variable domain, its missing parts supplied by reference TRBV28 and TRBJ1-5, is DVKVTQSSRYLVKRTGEKVFLECVQDMDHENMFWYRQDPGLGLRLIYFSYDVKMKEKGDIPEGYSVSREKKERFSLILESASTNQTSMYLCASSPPTGANQPQHFGDGTRLSIL.